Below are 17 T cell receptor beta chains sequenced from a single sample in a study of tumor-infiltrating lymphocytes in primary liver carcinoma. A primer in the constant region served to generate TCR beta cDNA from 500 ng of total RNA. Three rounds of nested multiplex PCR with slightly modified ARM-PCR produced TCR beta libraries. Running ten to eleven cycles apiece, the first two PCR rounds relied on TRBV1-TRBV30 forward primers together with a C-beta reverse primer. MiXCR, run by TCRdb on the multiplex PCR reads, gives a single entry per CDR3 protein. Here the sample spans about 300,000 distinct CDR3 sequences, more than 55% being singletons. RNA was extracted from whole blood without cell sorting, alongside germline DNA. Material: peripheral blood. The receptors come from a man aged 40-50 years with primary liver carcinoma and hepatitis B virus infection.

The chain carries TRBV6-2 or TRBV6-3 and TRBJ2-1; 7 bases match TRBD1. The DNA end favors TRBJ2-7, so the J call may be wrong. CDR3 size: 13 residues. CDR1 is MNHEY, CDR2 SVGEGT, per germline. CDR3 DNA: TGTGCCAGCAGTGACTGGGACAGCAATGAGCAGTACTTC. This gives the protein CASSDWDSNEQYF.

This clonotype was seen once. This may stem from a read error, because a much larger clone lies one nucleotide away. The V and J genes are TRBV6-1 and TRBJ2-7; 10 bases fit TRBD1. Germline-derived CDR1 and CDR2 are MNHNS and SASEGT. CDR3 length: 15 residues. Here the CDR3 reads CANSSTGGYGYEQYF. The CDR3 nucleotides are TGTGCCAACAGTTCGACAGGGGGCTATGGGTACGAGCAGTACTTC.

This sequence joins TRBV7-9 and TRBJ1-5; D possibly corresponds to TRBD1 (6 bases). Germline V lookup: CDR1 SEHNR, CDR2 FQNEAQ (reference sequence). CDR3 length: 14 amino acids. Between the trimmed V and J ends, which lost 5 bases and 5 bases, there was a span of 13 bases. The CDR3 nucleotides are TGTGCCAGCAGCCCGGACAGTTCGTATCAGCCCCAGCATTTT. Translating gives CASSPDSSYQPQHF.

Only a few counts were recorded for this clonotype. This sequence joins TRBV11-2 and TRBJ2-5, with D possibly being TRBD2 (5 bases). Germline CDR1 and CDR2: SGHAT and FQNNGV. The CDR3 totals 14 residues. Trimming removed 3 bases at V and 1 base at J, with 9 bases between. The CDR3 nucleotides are TGTGCCAGCAGCTTGGTACGGGGCCAAGAGACCCAGTACTTC. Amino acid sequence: CASSLVRGQETQYF.

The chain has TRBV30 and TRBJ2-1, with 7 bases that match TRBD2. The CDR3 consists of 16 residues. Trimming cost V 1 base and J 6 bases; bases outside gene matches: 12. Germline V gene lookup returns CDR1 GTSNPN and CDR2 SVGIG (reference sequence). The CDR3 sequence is CAWSAGTNGSRNEQFF. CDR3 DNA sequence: TGTGCCTGGAGTGCCGGGACTAACGGGAGTCGCAATGAGCAGTTCTTC.

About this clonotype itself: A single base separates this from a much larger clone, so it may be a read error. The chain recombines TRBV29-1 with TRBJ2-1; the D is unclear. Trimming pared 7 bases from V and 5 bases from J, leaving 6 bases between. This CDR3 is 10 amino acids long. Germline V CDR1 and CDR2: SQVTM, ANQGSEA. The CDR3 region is CSACDNEQFF. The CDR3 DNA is TGCAGCGCATGCGACAATGAGCAGTTCTTC.

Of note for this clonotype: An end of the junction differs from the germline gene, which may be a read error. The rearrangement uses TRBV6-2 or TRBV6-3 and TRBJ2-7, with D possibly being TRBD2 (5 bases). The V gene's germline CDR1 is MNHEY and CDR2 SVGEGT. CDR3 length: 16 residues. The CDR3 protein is CASSYSEGSPRLERYF. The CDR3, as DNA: TGCGCCAGCAGTTACTCCGAGGGCAGCCCCCGCCTCGAGCGGTACTTC.

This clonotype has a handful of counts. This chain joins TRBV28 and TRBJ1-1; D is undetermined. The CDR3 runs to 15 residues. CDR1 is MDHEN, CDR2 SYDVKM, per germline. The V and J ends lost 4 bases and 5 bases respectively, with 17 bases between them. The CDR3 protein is CASSSTRAQRTEAFF. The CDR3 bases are TGTGCCAGCAGTTCCACAAGGGCTCAGCGGACTGAAGCTTTCTTT.

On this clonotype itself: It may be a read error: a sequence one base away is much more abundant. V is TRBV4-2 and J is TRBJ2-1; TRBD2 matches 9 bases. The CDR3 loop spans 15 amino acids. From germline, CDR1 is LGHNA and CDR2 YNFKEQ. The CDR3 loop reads CASSTPGLAINEQLF. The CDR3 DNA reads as TGTGCCAGCTCTACACCGGGACTAGCCATCAATGAGCAGCTCTTC.

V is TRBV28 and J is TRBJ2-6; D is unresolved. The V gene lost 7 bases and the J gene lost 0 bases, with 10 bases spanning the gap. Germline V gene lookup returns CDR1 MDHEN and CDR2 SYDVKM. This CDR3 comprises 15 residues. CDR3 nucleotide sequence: TGTGCCAGCACCCCCCCCGGCTCTGGGGCCAACGTCCTGACTTTC. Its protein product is CASTPPGSGANVLTF.

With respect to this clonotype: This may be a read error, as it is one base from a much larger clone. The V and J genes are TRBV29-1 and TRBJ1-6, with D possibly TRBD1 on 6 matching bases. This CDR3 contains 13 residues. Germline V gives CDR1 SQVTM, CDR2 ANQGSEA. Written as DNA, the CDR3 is TGCAGCGTTGGACCCGACAGGAATTCACACCTCCACTTT. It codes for CSVGPDRNSHLHF.

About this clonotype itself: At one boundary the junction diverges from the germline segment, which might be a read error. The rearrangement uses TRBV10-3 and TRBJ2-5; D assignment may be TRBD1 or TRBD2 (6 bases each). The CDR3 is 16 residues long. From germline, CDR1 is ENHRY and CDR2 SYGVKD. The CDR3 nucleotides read TGTGCCATCAGTGAGAGCGGGCAATTAGGGGGAGAGACCCAGCACTTC. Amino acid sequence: CAISESGQLGGETQHF.

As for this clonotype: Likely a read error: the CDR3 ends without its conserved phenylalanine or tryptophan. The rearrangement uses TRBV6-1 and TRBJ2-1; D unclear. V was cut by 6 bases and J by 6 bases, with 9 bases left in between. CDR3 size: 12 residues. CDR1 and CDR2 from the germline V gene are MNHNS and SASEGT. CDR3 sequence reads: CASRWAANEQFL. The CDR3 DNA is TGTGCCAGCAGATGGGCCGCCAATGAGCAGTTCTTA.

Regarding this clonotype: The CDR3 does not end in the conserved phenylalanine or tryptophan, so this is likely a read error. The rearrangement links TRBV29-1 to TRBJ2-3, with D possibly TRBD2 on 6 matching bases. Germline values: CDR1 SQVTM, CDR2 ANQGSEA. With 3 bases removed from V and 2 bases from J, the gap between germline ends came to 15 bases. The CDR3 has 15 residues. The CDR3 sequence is CSVERVAELTDTQYY. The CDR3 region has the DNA TGCAGCGTTGAGAGGGTAGCGGAGCTCACAGATACGCAGTATTAT.

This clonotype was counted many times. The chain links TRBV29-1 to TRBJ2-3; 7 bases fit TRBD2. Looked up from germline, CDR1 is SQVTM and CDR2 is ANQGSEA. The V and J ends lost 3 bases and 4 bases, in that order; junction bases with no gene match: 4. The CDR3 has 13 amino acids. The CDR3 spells CSVDGGSSDTQYF. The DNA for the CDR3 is TGCAGCGTTGATGGCGGGAGCTCAGATACGCAGTATTTT.

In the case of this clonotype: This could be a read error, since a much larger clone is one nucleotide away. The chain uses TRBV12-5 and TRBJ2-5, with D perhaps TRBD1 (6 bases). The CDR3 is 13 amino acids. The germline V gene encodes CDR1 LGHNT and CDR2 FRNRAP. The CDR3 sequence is CASGLAGVEIQYF. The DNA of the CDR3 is TGTGCTAGTGGTTTGGCAGGGGTCGAGATCCAGTACTTC.

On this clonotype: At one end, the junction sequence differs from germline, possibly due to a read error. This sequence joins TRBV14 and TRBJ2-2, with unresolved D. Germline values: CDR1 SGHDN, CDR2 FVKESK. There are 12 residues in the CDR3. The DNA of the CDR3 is TGTGTCAGCAGCTTCGAGTCGGGGGAGCTGTTTTTT. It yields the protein CVSSFESGELFF.